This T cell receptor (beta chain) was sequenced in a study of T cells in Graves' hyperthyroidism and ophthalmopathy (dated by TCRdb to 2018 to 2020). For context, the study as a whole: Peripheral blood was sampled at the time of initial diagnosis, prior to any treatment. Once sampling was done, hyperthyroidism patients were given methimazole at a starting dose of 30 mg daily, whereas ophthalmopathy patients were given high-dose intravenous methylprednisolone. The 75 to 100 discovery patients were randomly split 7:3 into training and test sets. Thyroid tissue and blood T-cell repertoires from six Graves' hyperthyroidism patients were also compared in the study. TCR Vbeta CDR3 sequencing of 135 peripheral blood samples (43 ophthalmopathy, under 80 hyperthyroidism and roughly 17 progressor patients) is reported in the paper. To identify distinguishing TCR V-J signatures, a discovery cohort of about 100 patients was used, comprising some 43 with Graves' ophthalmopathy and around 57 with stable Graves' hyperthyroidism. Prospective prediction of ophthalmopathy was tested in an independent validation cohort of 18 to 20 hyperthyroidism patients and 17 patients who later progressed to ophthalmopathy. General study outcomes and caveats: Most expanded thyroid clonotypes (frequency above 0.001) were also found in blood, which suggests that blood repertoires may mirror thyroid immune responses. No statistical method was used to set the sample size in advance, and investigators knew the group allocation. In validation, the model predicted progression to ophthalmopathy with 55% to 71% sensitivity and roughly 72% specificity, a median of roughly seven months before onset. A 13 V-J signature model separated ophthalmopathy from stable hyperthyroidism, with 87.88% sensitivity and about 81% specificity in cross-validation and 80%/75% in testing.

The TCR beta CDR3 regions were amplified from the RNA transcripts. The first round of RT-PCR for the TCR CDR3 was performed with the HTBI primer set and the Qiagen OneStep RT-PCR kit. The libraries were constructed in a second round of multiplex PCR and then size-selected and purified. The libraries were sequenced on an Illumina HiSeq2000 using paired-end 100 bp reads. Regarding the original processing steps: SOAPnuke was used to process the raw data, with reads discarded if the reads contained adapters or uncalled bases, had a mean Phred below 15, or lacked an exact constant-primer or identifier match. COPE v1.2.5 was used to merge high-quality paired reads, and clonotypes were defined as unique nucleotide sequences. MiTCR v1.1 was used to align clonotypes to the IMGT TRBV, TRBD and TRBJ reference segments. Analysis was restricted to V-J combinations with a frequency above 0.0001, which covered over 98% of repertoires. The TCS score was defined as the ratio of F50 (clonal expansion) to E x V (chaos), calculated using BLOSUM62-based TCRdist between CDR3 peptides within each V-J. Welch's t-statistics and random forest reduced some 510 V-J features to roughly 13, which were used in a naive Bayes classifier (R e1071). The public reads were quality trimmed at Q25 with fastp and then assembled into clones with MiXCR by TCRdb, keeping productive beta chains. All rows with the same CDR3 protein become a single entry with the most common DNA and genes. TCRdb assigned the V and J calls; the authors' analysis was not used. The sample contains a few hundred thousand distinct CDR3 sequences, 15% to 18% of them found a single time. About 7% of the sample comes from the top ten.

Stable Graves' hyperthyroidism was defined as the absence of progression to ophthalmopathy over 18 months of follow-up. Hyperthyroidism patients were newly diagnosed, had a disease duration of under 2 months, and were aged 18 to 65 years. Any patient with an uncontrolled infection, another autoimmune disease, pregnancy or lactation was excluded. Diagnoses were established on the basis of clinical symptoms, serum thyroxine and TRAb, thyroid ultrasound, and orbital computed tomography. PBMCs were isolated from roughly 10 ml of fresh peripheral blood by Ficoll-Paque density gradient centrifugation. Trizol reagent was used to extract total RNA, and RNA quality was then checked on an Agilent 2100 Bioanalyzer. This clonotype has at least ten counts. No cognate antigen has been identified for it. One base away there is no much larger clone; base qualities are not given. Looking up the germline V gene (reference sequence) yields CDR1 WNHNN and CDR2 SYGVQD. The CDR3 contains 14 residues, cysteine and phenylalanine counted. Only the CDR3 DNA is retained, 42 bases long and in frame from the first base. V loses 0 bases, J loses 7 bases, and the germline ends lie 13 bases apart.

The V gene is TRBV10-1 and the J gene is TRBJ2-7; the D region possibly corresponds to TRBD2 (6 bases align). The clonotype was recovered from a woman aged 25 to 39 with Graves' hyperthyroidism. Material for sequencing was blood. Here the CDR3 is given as CASSESAGSGEQYF. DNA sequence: TGCGCCAGCAGTGAGTCTGCGGGATCTGGGGAGCAGTACTTC.